This TCR beta chain was recovered during a study of blood T cell repertoires in COVID-19 (dated by TCRdb to the early 2020s). Background for the entire study: The collaborator samples originated in the United States, Italy and Spain and spanned the acute and convalescent phases of COVID-19. The samples were drawn from the first 160 participants of the ongoing ImmuneRACE study and from 1,254 subjects provided by 6 global collaborators. The prospective study material was composed of cDNA or gDNA derived from T cells, B-cell-depleted T cells, or PBMCs. Where HLA class I and class II types were available, the types were taken from metadata supplied by the sample provider, not from assay-based typing. The sample metadata nearly always contained a de-identified subject ID, COVID-19 status, age in years and sex. Subjects who had been exposed to COVID-19, were actively infected with it, or had recovered from it provided the deeply sampled blood TCRbeta repertoires that made up the dataset. The repertoires were released in a freely available public database meant as a resource for research on the immune response to SARS-CoV-2.

The immunoSEQ Assay, a bias-controlled multiplex PCR, was used to amplify TCRbeta CDR3 regions from genomic DNA. Regarding the original processing steps: The number of nucleated cells in each sample was estimated from the amplification of reference gene primers within the assay. Sequence reads were collapsed and filtered to measure the absolute abundance of every unique TCRbeta CDR3 rearrangement. For each sample, productive Simpson clonality was calculated as the square root of Simpson's diversity index across productive rearrangements. The table comes from immuneACCESS by way of TCRdb, which keeps in-frame sequences with V and J called. Part of the clones is missing from these tables; in studies checked, under half for an unresolved V gene and the rest for unknown reasons. V, J and clone size derive from that table, while D and trimming were established from the DNA sequence. The sample data list about 240,000 clones, and about 90% of these were observed just once. Around 2.9% of the sample belongs to the ten largest clones.

Trimming at the junction amounts to 3 bases on V and 5 bases on J, and the germline ends lie 10 bases apart. From its cysteine to its phenylalanine, the CDR3 spans 13 amino acids. The read is trimmed to its CDR3 DNA, 39 bases read in frame from base 1. Another Seattle source contributed samples from volunteer blood donors who had recovered from COVID-19. Collaborating institutions collected whole blood in K2EDTA tubes following their own protocols. For TCRbeta analysis, collaborator samples were shipped as frozen whole blood, as isolated PBMCs, or as DNA extracted from either sample type. General findings and caveats noted by the study authors: Clinical and demographic metadata were provided uncurated, with the amount varying by source and participant.

Details on this clone: Its antigen is unknown. No base-level quality is on record; no much larger clone is a single base apart.

The clonotype was recovered from a woman aged 30 to 39 who had recovered from COVID-19. The chain is encoded by TRBV12-3 or TRBV12-4 joined to TRBJ2-5; tentative D gene TRBD2, with 6 bases matching. The sequenced material came from peripheral blood. The sequenced DNA is TGTGCCAGCAGTTTGGCGGGGACGGAGACCCAGTACTTC. This codes for CASSLAGTETQYF.